This T cell receptor beta chain stems from a study of blood T cell repertoires in COVID-19. Study-level information: The origin of the acute and convalescent COVID-19 samples was the United States, Italy and Spain. T cells, B-cell-depleted T cells, or PBMCs provided the cDNA or gDNA that served as material.

Per the original methods: Estimation of nucleated cell counts relied on the amplification of reference gene primers. Generated by immunoSEQ multiplex PCR, the TCRdb table keeps only in-frame clones and is missing some. The DNA gave D and trimming, while V, J and clone size come from that table. The sample lists about 260,000 clones, approximately 87% occurring once. The sample holds one count of this clone. The CDR3 has 16 amino acids. V shed 0 bases and J shed 9 bases, with 20 bases lying between them. Germline CDR1 and CDR2: MGHDK and SYGVNS. The receptor's source is a woman aged 45-59 years with acute or convalescent COVID-19. The V and J genes are TRBV25-1 and TRBJ2-5; TRBD1 is a possible D gene (5 bases). The sample taken for sequencing was peripheral blood. The CDR3 loop reads CASSEYPTRTPAAQYF. The DNA for the CDR3 is TGTGCCAGCAGTGAATACCCCACGCGGACACCGGCGGCCCAGTACTTC.